This T cell receptor (beta chain) was recovered during a study of cytomegalovirus exposure and HLA in healthy donors. This clone was seen just once. What it binds is not known. Overall study results and limits: In a later analysis, TCR association rates varied by HLA locus: DRB1 most, HLA-C fewest.

The PCR used 60 Vbeta and 13 Jbeta primers. Authors' processing steps: Roughly 11 million of the 80 million or so unique TCR beta chains counted in a later analysis were shared. TCRdb's copy holds only in-frame clones and misses some; the assay was immunoSEQ multiplex PCR. V and J calls and clone size are those listed in that table; D and trimming were worked out from the DNA. The table records 120,000 to 150,000 clones, approximately 83% of them present only once. The CDR3 contains 14 residues. Looked up from germline, CDR1 is SGHVS and CDR2 is FQNEAQ. Trimming at V came to 1 base and at J to 6 bases, leaving 3 bases not matched to a gene. Healthy bone marrow donors supplied every sample.

The specimen was PBMCs. The receptor comes from a man between 40 and 49 years old in good health and CMV-seropositive. The chain couples TRBV7-8 to TRBJ2-1, with 7 nucleotides matching TRBD1. CDR3 residues: CASSLGDRANEQFF. The CDR3 DNA sequence: TGTGCCAGCAGCTTAGGAGACAGGGCCAATGAGCAGTTCTTC.